This T cell receptor beta chain was identified during a study of T-cell reconstitution after alpha-beta-depleted transplantation in children. Germline V lookup: CDR1 WNHNN, CDR2 SYGVQD (reference sequence). V was clipped by 8 bases and J by 4 bases; unmatched bases: 13. The CDR3 spans 15 residues. A note on this clonotype: The target antigen is unknown.

A TCRbeta library incorporating unique molecular identifiers was prepared. TCRdb reprocessed the PCR reads with MiXCR, giving one entry per CDR3 protein. Of more than 200,000 distinct CDR3 sequences listed, 25% are singletons. Study-wide results and limits: T-cell counts and diversity at one year following transplant were attributed mainly to newly produced T cells. In some patients, recipient T cells and intrathymic progenitors surviving conditioning explained high day-60 diversity. Reports say that about two months after transplant, the alpha-beta T cells came out of several hundred graft clones that had expanded.

The origin of this receptor is a girl under 10 years old with Fanconi anemia, due to receive a stem cell transplant. Sample: PBMCs, taken before TCRalphabeta/CD19-depleted stem cell transplant. This chain uses TRBV10-1 with TRBJ1-2; TRBD1 matches 7 bases. CDR3 nucleotides: TGCGCCAGCCACCAGTCTGAACAGGGGAGCTATGGCTACACCTTC. Amino acids: CASHQSEQGSYGYTF.